This TCR beta chain comes out of a study of shared clonotypes between healthy human individuals. The CDR3 runs 16 residues. Germline assignment: CDR1 SGHAT and CDR2 FQNNGV. Trimming removed 5 bases at V and 3 bases at J, with 20 bases between. How the authors handled the data: Junction-only sequences without quality scores were provided by ImmunoSEQ, so filtering was different. Clones were read by immunoSEQ multiplex PCR, and TCRdb kept only the in-frame ones, dropping some. For V, J and clone size, that table is used; D and trimming come from the DNA. This table holds about 980,000 clones, around 80% found once.

The receptor was derived from a man between 18 and 35 years old in good health. J is TRBJ2-7 and V is TRBV11-2; D is ambiguous. The sequenced sample consisted of memory CD4+ T cells sorted from blood. Subset indicated: CD45RA-negative fraction. In nucleotides, the CDR3 is TGTGCCAGCAGCCCTTCGCGTGCCAACTTCGGCTACGAGCAGTACTTC. This encodes CASSPSRANFGYEQYF. Supplemented by reference TRBV11-2 and TRBJ2-7, the full variable domain reads EAGVAQSPRYKIIEKRQSVAFWCNPISGHATLYWYQQILGQGPKLLIQFQNNGVVDDSQLPKDRFSAERLKGVDSTLKIQPAKLEDSAVYLCASSPSRANFGYEQYFGPGTRLTVT.